This T cell receptor beta chain was found in a study of shared clonotypes between healthy human individuals. General study points: Clonotype sharing among donors likely depends on sequencing depth. Sampling used blood alone; tissue repertoires probably differ.

Profiled with immunoSEQ multiplex PCR; TCRdb holds only in-frame clones, not every one. Among 470,000 or so clones listed, approximately 78% were seen once. About this clone itself: The antigen is undetermined.

V dropped 6 bases and J dropped 9 bases, with 16 bases sitting between them. The CDR3 consists of 13 residues. The germline V gene has CDR1 SGHTA and CDR2 FQGTGA. The material sequenced was PBMCs. The V and J genes are TRBV7-3 and TRBJ2-3, with a tentative D call TRBD2 (6 bases). The TCR sequence derives from a middle-aged woman in good health. Some clones in this sample may be carry-over from other donors' samples. The CDR3 protein is CASRLSGLNTQYF. In DNA, the CDR3 is TGTGCCAGCAGGTTATCGGGACTTAACACGCAGTATTTT.